The next 17 T cell receptor beta chains were all read from a single sample in a study of blood T cell repertoires in COVID-19. Sequencing used immunoSEQ multiplex PCR; TCRdb keeps in-frame clones, though not all of them. The profile shows roughly 120,000 clones, about 83% of them singletons. The sequenced sample was peripheral blood. Source of these receptors: a human donor in a cohort sampled during active COVID-19.

The rearrangement uses TRBV7-9 and TRBJ2-7; 10 nucleotides agree with TRBD1. CDR1 and CDR2 (germline): SEHNR, FQNEAQ (reference sequence). V shed 5 bases and J 2 bases; nucleotides not matched to a gene: 9. The CDR3 is 16 amino acids. In DNA, the CDR3 is TGTGCCAGCAGCCCCCGGGACAGGGGACGCGCCTACGAGCAGTACTTC. It specifies CASSPRDRGRAYEQYF.

The chain uses TRBV5-1 and TRBJ1-6, with TRBD1 matching 9 bases. Germline V CDR1 and CDR2: SGHRS, YFSETQ. V lost 4 bases to trimming and J lost 14 bases; unmatched junction nucleotides: 10. CDR3 length equals 14 residues. As DNA, the CDR3 is TGCGCCAGCAGCGTGGGACAGGGACTCGTTGCCCTCCACTTT. Protein: CASSVGQGLVALHF. Drawing the rest from reference TRBV5-1 and TRBJ1-6, the complete variable domain is KAGVTQTPRYLIKTRGQQVTLSCSPISGHRSVSWYQQTPGQGLQFLFEYFSETQRNKGNFPGRFSGRQFSNSRSEMNVSTLELGDSALYLCASSVGQGLVALHFGNGTRLTVT.

The chain combines TRBV7-5 with TRBJ2-7; the D call TRBD2 from the table was never checked on the DNA. TRBV7-5 is a known pseudogene. The CDR3 loop spans 12 amino acids. The CDR3 spells CALASLAVRQYF. Here the CDR3 DNA reads TGTGCCTTGGCCAGCCTAGCGGTACGGCAGTACTTC.

This clone was found a few times. This sequence joins TRBV6-6 and TRBJ2-7; 13 nucleotides match TRBD2. Germline CDR1 is MNHNY and CDR2 is SVGAGI (reference sequence). After removal of 6 bases from V and 7 bases from J, the junction contained 3 bases not matched to a gene. CDR3 length: 13 amino acids. CDR3 sequence reads: CASRLAGGREQYF. As DNA, the CDR3 is TGTGCCAGCAGACTAGCGGGAGGGCGGGAGCAGTACTTC.

This clone has a single count. V gene TRBV7-9 combines with J gene TRBJ2-2; D unresolved. The CDR3 runs to 15 residues. Trimming cost V 5 bases and J 4 bases, with 14 bases left between them. CDR1 SEHNR and CDR2 FQNEAQ come from the germline V gene (reference sequence). CDR3 protein: CASSPISQSTGELFF. The CDR3 DNA sequence: TGTGCCAGCAGCCCGATCTCCCAGTCCACCGGGGAGCTGTTTTTT.

The gene calls are TRBV6-2 or TRBV6-3 and TRBJ1-5; 8 bases align to TRBD1. Looked up from germline, CDR1 is MNHEY and CDR2 is SVGEGT. This CDR3 region has 15 residues. The V gene end was trimmed by 6 bases and the J gene end by 4 bases; junction bases not matched to a gene: 8. This chain's CDR3 is CASSLQGVANQPQHF. The CDR3, as DNA: TGTGCCAGCAGCCTACAGGGGGTCGCTAATCAGCCCCAGCATTTT.

The chain joins TRBV9 to TRBJ2-5; 10 bases are shared with TRBD2. The CDR3 covers 16 residues. The ends lost 0 bases at V and 4 bases at J; junction bases unmatched: 6. Germline CDR1 is SGDLS and CDR2 is YYNGEE. The CDR3 sequence is CASSVVPSGSGETQYF. The CDR3 DNA is TGTGCCAGCAGCGTAGTTCCTAGCGGGAGTGGAGAGACCCAGTACTTC.

The rearrangement links TRBV6-5 to TRBJ1-4; tentatively, D is TRBD1 (5 bases). V was pared by 7 bases and J by 3 bases, with 12 bases between. This CDR3 comprises 14 residues. Germline CDR1 is MNHEY and CDR2 is SVGAGI. The CDR3 coding sequence is TGTGCCAGCATAGGTGGGGCGGCTAATGAAAAACTGTTTTTT. Translating it yields CASIGGAANEKLFF.

The gene calls are TRBV13 and TRBJ2-3; D perhaps matches TRBD2 (5 bases). The CDR3 has 16 residues. V dropped 5 bases and J dropped 2 bases, with 17 bases sitting between them. Germline V lookup: CDR1 PRHDT, CDR2 FYEKMQ (reference sequence). Here the CDR3 DNA reads TGTGCCAGCAGCGGACTGATGACGGCCCACACAGATACGCAGTATTTT. It yields the protein CASSGLMTAHTDTQYF.

CDR3 loop: CASKGLAGSTDTQYF. The CDR3 coding sequence is TGTGCCAGCAAGGGACTAGCGGGAAGCACAGATACGCAGTATTTT. This sequence joins TRBV19 and TRBJ2-3, with TRBD2 matching over 13 bases. The CDR3 has 15 amino acids. The junction had 3 bases not matched to a gene; V was cut back by 9 bases and J by 0 bases. Germline V gene sequence: CDR1 LNHDA, CDR2 SQIVND (reference sequence).

This chain links TRBV18 with TRBJ2-3, with 8 bases that match TRBD2. CDR3 length: 16 amino acids. V dropped 4 bases and J dropped 3; count of bases not matched to a gene: 9. Germline V gene sequence: CDR1 KGHSH, CDR2 LQKENI. CDR3 DNA: TGTGCCAGCTCACTGTTAGCGGGACGGGGGACAGATACGCAGTATTTT. Encoded protein: CASSLLAGRGTDTQYF.

The chain links TRBV13 to TRBJ2-2; possible D gene TRBD1, 6 bases. V gave up 5 bases and J gave up 1 base, with 11 bases separating them. The germline gives CDR1 PRHDT, CDR2 FYEKMQ (reference sequence). This CDR3 is built from 15 residues. This chain's CDR3 is CASSPTGVNTGELFF. CDR3 nucleotides: TGTGCCAGCAGCCCGACAGGAGTGAACACCGGGGAGCTGTTTTTT.

The CDR3 reads CASSNHRDGATEAFF. In nucleotides, the CDR3 is TGTGCCAGTAGTAACCACAGGGACGGGGCCACTGAAGCTTTCTTT. J is TRBJ1-1 and V is TRBV19; weak D call: TRBD1 (6 bases). The CDR3 is made up of 15 amino acids. Deletions cut 4 bases from V and 4 bases from J, with 16 bases between. Germline V gene sequence: CDR1 LNHDA, CDR2 SQIVND (reference sequence).

The chain combines TRBV5-6 with TRBJ1-2, with unresolved D. V dropped 2 bases and J dropped 6 bases, with 20 bases sitting between them. Looked up from germline, CDR1 is SGHDT and CDR2 is YYEEEE. This CDR3 has 16 amino acids. The CDR3: CASSLKGPGRGNGYTF. The CDR3 DNA reads as TGTGCCAGCAGCTTAAAGGGCCCTGGTCGGGGTAATGGCTACACCTTC.

The chain uses TRBV11-3 and TRBJ1-1, with D perhaps TRBD1 (5 bases). Germline values: CDR1 SGHNT, CDR2 YENEEA. CDR3 length: 13 residues. The V and J ends lost 3 bases and 6 bases respectively, with 11 bases between them. CDR3 sequence reads: CASSFSIGAEAFF. DNA of the CDR3: TGTGCCAGCAGCTTCTCTATAGGGGCTGAAGCTTTCTTT.

This clone was picked up a small number of times. This chain links TRBV12-3 or TRBV12-4 with TRBJ2-7; a weak D match, TRBD1 (6 bases). V was pared by 1 base and J by 2 bases, with 6 bases between. There are 13 residues in the CDR3. The CDR3: CASSLGDTYEQYF. DNA for the CDR3: TGTGCCAGCAGTTTAGGGGACACCTACGAGCAGTACTTC.

CDR3 region: CASSLVLGQVEAFF. The CDR3 nucleotides read TGTGCCAGCAGCTTAGTCCTGGGACAGGTTGAAGCTTTCTTT. The genes are TRBV7-9 and TRBJ1-1; 8 bases fit TRBD1. CDR1 is SEHNR and CDR2 is FQNEAQ in the germline V gene (reference sequence). V lost 1 base and J lost 7; bases outside the gene matches: 5. The CDR3 has 14 amino acids.